Shown below are 21 T cell receptor beta chains from a single sample sequenced in a study of T cell responses to AZD1222 COVID-19 vaccine. Method: immunoSEQ multiplex PCR; TCRdb's copy keeps in-frame clones and lacks some. The sample has over 95,000 clones, approximately 90% seen once. The source was peripheral blood, collected 28 days after the second AZD1222 dose. All receptors come from an adult who received the AZD1222 COVID-19 vaccine.

The chain joins TRBV27 to TRBJ2-5; 13 nucleotides match TRBD2. The CDR3 has 20 amino acids. The trim removed 6 bases at V and 3 bases at J, leaving 19 bases unmatched. The germline gives CDR1 MNHEY, CDR2 SMNVEV (reference sequence). The CDR3 DNA follows: TGTGCCAGCAGCCTCCCTAGGGTACTAGCGGGGGGGCCGACAGAAGAGACCCAGTACTTC. Protein: CASSLPRVLAGGPTEETQYF.

This clone was picked up one time. The J gene is TRBJ1-5, the V gene TRBV6-2 or TRBV6-3; 7 nucleotides match TRBD1. In germline, CDR1 is MNHEY, CDR2 SVGEGT. The CDR3 has 14 residues. J gave up 8 bases and V 2 bases, and 6 bases lay outside the gene matches. The CDR3 bases are TGTGCCAGCAGTTACGGGACAGTACTTAAGCCCCAGCATTTT. It codes for CASSYGTVLKPQHF.

The chain employs TRBV27 and TRBJ1-2; D possibly corresponds to TRBD1 (5 bases). This CDR3 spans 16 amino acids. The germline V gene encodes CDR1 MNHEY and CDR2 SMNVEV (reference sequence). Deletions cut 0 bases from V and 2 bases from J, with 13 bases between. Here the CDR3 DNA reads TGTGCCAGCAGTTTATCCCTGACAGCCCCGAACTATGGCTACACCTTC. As protein: CASSLSLTAPNYGYTF.

The chain carries TRBV9 and TRBJ1-5; D gene ambiguous. Trimming removed 0 bases from V and 6 bases from J, with 10 bases in between. Germline-derived CDR1 and CDR2 are SGDLS and YYNGEE. The CDR3 is made up of 14 amino acids. DNA for the CDR3: TGTGCCAGCAGCGTAGACTCTCAGTCTCAGCCCCAGCATTTT. This sequence encodes CASSVDSQSQPQHF. The full variable domain, rest sourced from reference TRBV9 and TRBJ1-5, is DSGVTQTPKHLITATGQRVTLRCSPRSGDLSVYWYQQSLDQGLQFLIQYYNGEERAKGNILERFSAQQFPDLHSELNLSSLELGDSALYFCASSVDSQSQPQHFGDGTRLSIL.

This chain joins TRBV2 and TRBJ2-2; no clear D. CDR3 size: 13 residues. The germline CDR1 and CDR2 sequences are SNHLY and FYNNEI. Deletions cut 7 bases from V and 2 bases from J, with 8 bases between. CDR3 nucleotide sequence: TGTGCCAGCATACTGGGTAACACCGGGGAGCTGTTTTTT. It codes for CASILGNTGELFF.

The CDR3 reads CASSISWAGETQYF. Here the CDR3 DNA reads TGTGCCAGTAGTATATCCTGGGCAGGGGAGACCCAGTACTTC. The J gene is TRBJ2-5, the V gene TRBV19, with D perhaps matching TRBD1 (5 bases). In germline, CDR1 is LNHDA, CDR2 SQIVND (reference sequence). The CDR3 loop spans 14 amino acids. Trimming removed 2 bases from V and 5 bases from J, with 12 bases in between.

This rearrangement joins TRBV5-4 to TRBJ2-2, with 7 bases fitting TRBD1. V lost 3 bases to trimming and J lost 4 bases; unmatched junction nucleotides: 3. CDR3 length: 14 amino acids. The germline V gene has CDR1 SGHNT and CDR2 YYREEE (reference sequence). The CDR3 here is CASSSQGVTGELFF. The CDR3 bases are TGTGCCAGCAGCTCCCAGGGGGTCACCGGGGAGCTGTTTTTT.

This clone was seen more than once but under ten times. The chain joins TRBV19 to TRBJ2-2; TRBD1 matches at 10 bases. Trimming removed 3 bases from V and 6 bases from J; junction bases left unmatched: 7. Germline-derived CDR1 and CDR2 are LNHDA and SQIVND (reference sequence). The CDR3 covers 16 residues. In nucleotides, the CDR3 is TGTGCCAGTAGTATTTTGGACAGGGGGTATTCCGGGGAGCTGTTTTTT. This translates into CASSILDRGYSGELFF.

The chain employs TRBV28 and TRBJ1-3; D call uncertain. The CDR3 covers 15 residues. CDR1 is MDHEN and CDR2 is SYDVKM in the germline V gene. Trimming took 4 bases from V and 1 from J, leaving 11 bases between them. CDR3 sequence (DNA): TGTGCCAGCAGTTCCCGCTCAGCTTCTGGAAACACCATATATTTT. Protein: CASSSRSASGNTIYF.

V and J are TRBV6-6 and TRBJ1-1, with a tentative D call TRBD1 (6 bases). The CDR3 spans 14 residues. The germline gives CDR1 MNHNY, CDR2 SVGAGI (reference sequence). V was clipped by 5 bases and J by 8 bases, with 18 bases between them. The CDR3 coding sequence is TGTGCCAGCAGTCAGATGGGGGGCTCTTCCGAAGCTTTCTTT. Protein sequence: CASSQMGGSSEAFF.

The genes are TRBV7-2 and TRBJ1-2; possibly TRBD1 for D (6 bases). The CDR3 spans 17 residues. Germline V CDR1 and CDR2: SGHTA, FQGNSA. V was cut by 2 bases and J by 6 bases, with 22 bases left in between. The CDR3 sequence: CASSLSGGWALGNGYTF. The CDR3 coding sequence is TGTGCCAGCAGCTTATCGGGGGGCTGGGCTCTGGGCAATGGCTACACCTTC.

The chain employs TRBV7-2 and TRBJ1-5; no clear D gene. Germline V gene sequence: CDR1 SGHTA, CDR2 FQGNSA. The CDR3 is 14 residues long. The ends were cut back, 2 bases at V and 5 bases at J, with 10 bases in the middle. The CDR3: CASSLNGEYQPQHF. The CDR3 DNA sequence: TGTGCCAGCAGCTTAAATGGGGAATATCAGCCCCAGCATTTT.

V gene TRBV2 combines with J gene TRBJ1-6, with D tentatively TRBD1 (5 bases). Trimming removed 2 bases from V and 10 bases from J, with 12 bases in between. CDR1 and CDR2 from the germline V gene are SNHLY and FYNNEI. The CDR3 runs to 14 residues. The CDR3 loop is CASSERQGGSPLHF. The CDR3 nucleotides are TGTGCCAGCAGTGAACGGCAGGGAGGATCACCCCTCCACTTT.

This clone has only one observation. The DNA of the CDR3 is TGTGCCATCAGTGGGGACAGGGCCCTAGGCAATCAGCCCCAGCATTTT. This gives the protein CAISGDRALGNQPQHF. This chain joins TRBV10-3 and TRBJ1-5; 9 bases are a match to TRBD1. The germline V gene encodes CDR1 ENHRY and CDR2 SYGVKD. J gave up 2 bases and V 4 bases, and 6 bases lay outside the gene matches. The CDR3 totals 16 residues.

The sample holds one count of this clone. Its ends do not fully match the called genes, so a read error is possible. This chain joins TRBV5-4 and TRBJ1-6; TRBD1 might be the D (6 bases). Germline V gene data show CDR1 as SGHNT and CDR2 as YYREEE (reference sequence). This CDR3 is built from 15 residues. The CDR3 region has the DNA TGTGCCAGCACCTTGCGGAACAGGGATAATTCACCCCTCCACTTT. It yields the protein CASTLRNRDNSPLHF.

The chain joins TRBV10-1 to TRBJ2-2; a weak D match, TRBD1 (6 bases). The ends were cut back, 8 bases at V and 1 base at J, with 8 bases in the middle. The CDR3 extends over 13 amino acids. Germline V gene data show CDR1 as WNHNN and CDR2 as SYGVQD (reference sequence). For the CDR3, the DNA is TGCGCCAGCGGGACATTGAACACCGGGGAGCTGTTTTTT. Translated, it gives CASGTLNTGELFF.

The gene calls are TRBV19 and TRBJ1-6; 9 bases are shared with TRBD1. The CDR3 covers 13 residues. Germline V gene lookup returns CDR1 LNHDA and CDR2 SQIVND (reference sequence). J was trimmed by 7 bases and V by 7 bases; bases with no gene match: 2. The CDR3 DNA reads as TGTGCCAGTAAAGGGACAGGGAATTCACCCCTCCACTTT. It is translated as CASKGTGNSPLHF.

The chain has TRBV7-2 and TRBJ2-5; D uncertain. The CDR3 extends over 14 amino acids. Germline CDR1 SGHTA, CDR2 FQGNSA. The V end was cut by 0 bases, the J end by 3 bases, with 8 bases between. CDR3 DNA sequence: TGTGCCAGCAGCTTAGCGGCGGCAAAAGAGACCCAGTACTTC. Translating it yields CASSLAAAKETQYF.

This clone occurred once. This sequence joins TRBV6-1 and TRBJ2-2; the match to TRBD2 covers 12 bases. From germline, CDR1 is MNHNS and CDR2 SASEGT. The CDR3 covers 16 residues. Germline trimming cut 3 bases from V and 6 bases from J; bases unmatched to any gene: 5. CDR3: CASSDYASGGAGELFF. The CDR3 nucleotides are TGTGCCAGCAGTGATTACGCTAGCGGGGGGGCCGGGGAGCTGTTTTTT.

In the case of this clone: The same CDR3 can be traced to other DNA sequences in this sample. The chain uses TRBV7-2 and TRBJ1-1; D remains ambiguous. V lost 6 bases to trimming and J lost 1 base, with 9 bases between them. CDR3 length: 13 residues. Germline values: CDR1 SGHTA, CDR2 FQGNSA. In DNA, the CDR3 is TGTGCCAGCAGTTGGGCAGAGAACACTGAAGCTTTCTTT. It yields the protein CASSWAENTEAFF.

In DNA form, the CDR3 reads TGTGCCAGCTCACCAGGGTACCGGGGGGCAAACAATGAGCAGTTCTTC. It specifies CASSPGYRGANNEQFF. The rearrangement links TRBV18 to TRBJ2-1; perhaps TRBD2 as D (7 bases). V shed 2 bases and J shed 5 bases, with 16 bases lying between them. The germline V gene encodes CDR1 KGHSH and CDR2 LQKENI. This CDR3 spans 16 amino acids.